The T cell receptor beta chain described here comes from a study of regulatory T cells in long-lasting Graves disease. Time point noted: persistent/refractory GD, antithyroid drugs over 5 years with positive TRAb. Extracted RNA from PBMCs served as the source of the TCR library. Study conclusions and caveats: Persistent disease preferred TRBV28, TRBJ1-2 and TRBJ2-5. Persistent patients shared more public clonotypes (about 2,700) than newly diagnosed patients (about 970).

Concerning this clonotype: The target antigen is unknown.

Germline V gives CDR1 LNHDA, CDR2 SQIVND (reference sequence). The CDR3 runs to 13 residues. V lost 3 bases and J 5 bases, leaving 10 bases between the germline ends. Combining iRepertoire HTBI primers with Arm-PCR of CDR3 regions, the authors built TCR beta libraries. Study processing details: Looking across samples, the authors found approximately 60 TRBV and some 13 TRBJ segments. From the multiplex PCR reads, TCRdb called clonotypes with MiXCR, one entry per CDR3 protein. The V and J calls shown here were made by TCRdb, not taken from the authors' results. There are 500,000 to 700,000 distinct CDR3 sequences in the sample; around 30% occur only once, and around 42% lies in the top ten.

The specimen was peripheral blood mononuclear cells (PBMCs), collected when the disease was refractory, from a patient treated with antithyroid drugs. The sequence was obtained from a female donor with Graves disease. The rearrangement joins TRBV19 to TRBJ2-5; no definite D call. CDR3 protein: CASSMAWTETQYF. The CDR3 DNA is TGTGCCAGTAGTATGGCCTGGACGGAGACCCAGTACTTC.